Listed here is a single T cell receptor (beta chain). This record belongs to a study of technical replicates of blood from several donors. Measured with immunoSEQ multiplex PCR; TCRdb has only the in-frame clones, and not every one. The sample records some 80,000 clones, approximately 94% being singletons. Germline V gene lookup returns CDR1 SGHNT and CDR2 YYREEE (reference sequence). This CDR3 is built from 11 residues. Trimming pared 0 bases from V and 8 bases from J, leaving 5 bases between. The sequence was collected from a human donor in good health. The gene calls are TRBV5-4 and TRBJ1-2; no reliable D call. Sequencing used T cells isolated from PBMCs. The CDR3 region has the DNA TGTGCCAGCAGCTTGGCCGGGGGCTACACCTTC. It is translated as CASSLAGGYTF.